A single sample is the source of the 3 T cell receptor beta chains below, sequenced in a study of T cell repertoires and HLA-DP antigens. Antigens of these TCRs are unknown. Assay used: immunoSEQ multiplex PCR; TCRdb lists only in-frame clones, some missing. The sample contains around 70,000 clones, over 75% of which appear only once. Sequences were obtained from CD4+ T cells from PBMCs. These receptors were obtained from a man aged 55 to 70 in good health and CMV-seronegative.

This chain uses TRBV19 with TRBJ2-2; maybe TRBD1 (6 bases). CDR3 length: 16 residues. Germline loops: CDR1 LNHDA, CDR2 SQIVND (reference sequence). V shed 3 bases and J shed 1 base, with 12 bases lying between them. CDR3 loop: CASSIRGRGNTGELFF. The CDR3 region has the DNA TGTGCCAGTAGTATTAGGGGCAGGGGGAACACCGGGGAGCTGTTTTTT.

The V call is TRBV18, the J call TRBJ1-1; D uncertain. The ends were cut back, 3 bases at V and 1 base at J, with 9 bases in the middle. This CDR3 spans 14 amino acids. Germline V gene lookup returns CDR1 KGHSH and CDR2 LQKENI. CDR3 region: CASSPRTGNTEAFF. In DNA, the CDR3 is TGTGCCAGCTCACCTAGGACGGGGAACACTGAAGCTTTCTTT.

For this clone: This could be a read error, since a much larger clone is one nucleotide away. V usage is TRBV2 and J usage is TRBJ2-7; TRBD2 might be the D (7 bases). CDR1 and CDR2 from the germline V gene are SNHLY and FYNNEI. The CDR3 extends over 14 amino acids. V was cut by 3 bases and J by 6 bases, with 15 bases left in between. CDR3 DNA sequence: TGTGCCAGCAGTGACCTAGTGGGGGGGCCCGAGCAGTACTTC. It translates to CASSDLVGGPEQYF.